Each of the 7 T cell receptor beta chains below was sequenced from the same sample in a study of blood T cell repertoires in COVID-19. Sequencing was performed with immunoSEQ multiplex PCR; in TCRdb, only in-frame clones are kept and a portion is missing. The sample records about 150,000 clones, approximately 87% being singletons. Sequenced: peripheral blood. These receptors all come from a woman aged 45-59 years with active or convalescent COVID-19.

This rearrangement joins TRBV12-3 or TRBV12-4 to TRBJ1-1; D is possibly TRBD1 (5 bases). The V end lost 7 bases, the J end lost 4 bases, and 13 bases lay between the germline ends. The CDR3 has 13 residues. The CDR3 DNA is TGTGCCAGCAATACCCGGGGGACCACTGAAGCTTTCTTT. Translation gives CASNTRGTTEAFF.

This sequence joins TRBV7-3 and TRBJ1-2; possible D gene TRBD1, 5 bases. The CDR3 has 13 amino acids. The V gene lost 5 bases and the J gene lost 5 bases, with 12 bases spanning the gap. Germline CDR1 is SGHTA and CDR2 is FQGTGA. CDR3 residues: CASSRGSGYGYTF. CDR3 coding DNA: TGTGCCAGCAGCCGGGGGTCGGGATATGGCTACACCTTC.

This clone was counted once. V is TRBV6-6 and J is TRBJ1-1; weak D call: TRBD1 (6 bases). Germline V gene lookup returns CDR1 MNHNY and CDR2 SVGAGI (reference sequence). V was trimmed by 5 bases and J by 0 bases, leaving 13 bases between them. The CDR3 loop spans 15 amino acids. In DNA form, the CDR3 reads TGTGCCAGCAGTAGGACAGTCTCCGTGAACACTGAAGCTTTCTTT. Protein sequence: CASSRTVSVNTEAFF.

The CDR3 region has the DNA TGTGCCAGCGGGGGGGTCTACGAGCAGTACTTC. Amino acids: CASGGVYEQYF. The rearrangement uses TRBV7-2 and TRBJ2-7; 7 bases agree with TRBD2. From germline, CDR1 is SGHTA and CDR2 FQGNSA. The CDR3 consists of 11 residues. With 8 bases clipped from V and 3 bases from J, the junction kept 1 base outside the gene matches.

V and J are TRBV10-2 and TRBJ1-2; possibly TRBD1 for D (6 bases). V lost 7 bases and J 4 bases, leaving 22 bases between the germline ends. The CDR3 spans 16 residues. Germline lookup yields CDR1 WSHSY and CDR2 SAAADI. The CDR3 loop reads CASTPGGTGRFYGYTF. The CDR3 DNA sequence: TGCGCCAGCACTCCGGGAGGAACAGGGCGTTTCTATGGCTACACCTTC.

This clone has just a few counts. The chain links TRBV12-3 or TRBV12-4 to TRBJ1-5, with a possible D match to TRBD1 (5 bases). Trimming left V 0 bases short and J 6 bases short, with 6 bases between. The CDR3 extends over 13 amino acids. CDR3 sequence reads: CASSLAQGQPQHF. DNA for the CDR3: TGTGCCAGCAGTTTAGCGCAGGGTCAGCCCCAGCATTTT.

A note on this clone: Other DNA sequences within the sample encode an identical CDR3. The chain couples TRBV28 to TRBJ1-3; TRBD1 is a possible D gene (6 bases). The germline gives CDR1 MDHEN, CDR2 SYDVKM. The CDR3 covers 14 residues. Deletions cut 4 bases from V and 2 bases from J, with 9 bases between. The DNA of the CDR3 is TGTGCCAGCAGTTCACAGGGAACTGGAAACACCATATATTTT. Protein sequence: CASSSQGTGNTIYF.